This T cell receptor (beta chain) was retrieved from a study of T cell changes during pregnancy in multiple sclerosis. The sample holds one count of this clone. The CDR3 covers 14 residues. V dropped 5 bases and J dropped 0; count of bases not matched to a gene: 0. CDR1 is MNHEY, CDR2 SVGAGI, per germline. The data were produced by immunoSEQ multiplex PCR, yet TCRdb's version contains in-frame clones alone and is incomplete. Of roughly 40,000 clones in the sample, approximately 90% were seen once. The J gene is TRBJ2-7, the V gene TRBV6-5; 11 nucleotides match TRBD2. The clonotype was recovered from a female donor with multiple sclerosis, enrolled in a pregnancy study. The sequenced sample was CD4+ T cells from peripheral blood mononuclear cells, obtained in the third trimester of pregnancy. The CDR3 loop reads CASSLAGGSYEQYF. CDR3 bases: TGTGCCAGCAGTCTAGCGGGAGGCTCCTACGAGCAGTACTTC.